This T cell receptor beta chain was identified during a study of blood T cell repertoires in COVID-19. Unmatched junction bases numbered 1, after V lost 1 base and J lost 8 bases. The CDR3 spans 14 residues. Germline assignment: CDR1 SGHTA and CDR2 FQGNSA. Original data processing: Reference gene primers were amplified, and this amplification served to estimate nucleated cell counts. Generated by immunoSEQ multiplex PCR, the TCRdb table keeps only in-frame clones and is missing some. The V and J calls and clone size are taken from that table; D and trimming were inferred from the DNA. The sample has approximately 110,000 clones, around 84% seen once.

V gene TRBV7-2 combines with J gene TRBJ2-1, with 11 bases identical to TRBD1. The clonotype comes from a woman of 80 years or more with acute or convalescent COVID-19. Specimen: peripheral blood. CDR3 region: CASSLEGQGDEQFF. DNA for the CDR3: TGTGCCAGCAGCTTAGAGGGACAGGGGGATGAGCAGTTCTTC.